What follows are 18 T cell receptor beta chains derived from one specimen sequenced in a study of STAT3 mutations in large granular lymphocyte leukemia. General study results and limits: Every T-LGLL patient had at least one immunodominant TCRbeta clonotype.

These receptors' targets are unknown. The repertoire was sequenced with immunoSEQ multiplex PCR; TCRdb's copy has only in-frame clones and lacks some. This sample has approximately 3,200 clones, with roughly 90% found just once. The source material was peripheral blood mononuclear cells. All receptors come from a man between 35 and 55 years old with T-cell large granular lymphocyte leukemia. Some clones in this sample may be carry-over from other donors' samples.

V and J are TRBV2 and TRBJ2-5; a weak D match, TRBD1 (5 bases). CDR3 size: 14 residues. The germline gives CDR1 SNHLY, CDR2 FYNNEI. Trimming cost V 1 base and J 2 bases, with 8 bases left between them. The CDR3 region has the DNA TGTGCCAGCAGTGAAGTGACAGTACAAGAGACCCAGTACTTC. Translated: CASSEVTVQETQYF.

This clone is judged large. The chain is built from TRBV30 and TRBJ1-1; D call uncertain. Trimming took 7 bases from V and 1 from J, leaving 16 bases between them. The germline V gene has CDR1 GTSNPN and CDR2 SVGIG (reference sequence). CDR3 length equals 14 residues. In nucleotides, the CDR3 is TGTGCCTCGAGGACCCAAAGGAGGAACACTGAAGCTTTCTTT. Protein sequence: CASRTQRRNTEAFF.

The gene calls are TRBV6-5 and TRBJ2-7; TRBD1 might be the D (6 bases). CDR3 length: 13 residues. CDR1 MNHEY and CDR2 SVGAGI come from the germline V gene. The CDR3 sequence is CATMGTPSYEQYF. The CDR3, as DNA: TGTGCAACCATGGGGACACCCTCCTACGAGCAGTACTTC.

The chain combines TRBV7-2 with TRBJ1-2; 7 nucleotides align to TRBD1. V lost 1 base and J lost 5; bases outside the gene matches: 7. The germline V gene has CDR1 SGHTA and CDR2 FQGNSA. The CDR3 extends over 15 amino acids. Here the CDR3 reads CASSLVTGDGYGYTF. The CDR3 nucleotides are TGTGCCAGCAGCTTAGTTACAGGGGACGGTTATGGCTACACCTTC.

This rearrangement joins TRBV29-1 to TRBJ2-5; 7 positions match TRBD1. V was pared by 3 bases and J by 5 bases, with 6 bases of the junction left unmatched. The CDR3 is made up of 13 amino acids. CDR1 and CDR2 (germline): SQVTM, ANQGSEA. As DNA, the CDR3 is TGCAGCGTTGAGACAGGGCCAGGGGAGACCCAGTACTTC. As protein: CSVETGPGETQYF.

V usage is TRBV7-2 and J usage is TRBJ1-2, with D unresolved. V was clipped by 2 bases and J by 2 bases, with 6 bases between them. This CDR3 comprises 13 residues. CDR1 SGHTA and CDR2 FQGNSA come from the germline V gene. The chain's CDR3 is CASSLSDNYGYTF. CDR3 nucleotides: TGTGCCAGCAGCTTAAGTGACAACTATGGCTACACCTTC.

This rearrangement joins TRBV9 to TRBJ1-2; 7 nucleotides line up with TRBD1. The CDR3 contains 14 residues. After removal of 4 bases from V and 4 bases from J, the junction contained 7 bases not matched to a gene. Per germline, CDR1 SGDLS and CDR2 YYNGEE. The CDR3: CASSPREGAYGYTF. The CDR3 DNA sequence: TGTGCCAGCAGCCCGAGGGAGGGGGCCTATGGCTACACCTTC.

This CDR3 is CASSLRSTNTGELFF. The DNA for the CDR3 is TGTGCCAGCAGCTTGAGGTCGACTAACACCGGGGAGCTGTTTTTT. The rearrangement uses TRBV7-2 and TRBJ2-2, with no clear D. Trimming left V 3 bases short and J 2 bases short, with 10 bases between. The CDR3 extends over 15 amino acids. Germline lookup yields CDR1 SGHTA and CDR2 FQGNSA.

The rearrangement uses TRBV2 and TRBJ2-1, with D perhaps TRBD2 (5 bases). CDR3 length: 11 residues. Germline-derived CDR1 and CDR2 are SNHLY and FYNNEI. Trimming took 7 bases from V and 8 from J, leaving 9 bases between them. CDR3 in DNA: TGTGCCAGCACGGAAGCGGATGAGCAGTTCTTC. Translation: CASTEADEQFF.

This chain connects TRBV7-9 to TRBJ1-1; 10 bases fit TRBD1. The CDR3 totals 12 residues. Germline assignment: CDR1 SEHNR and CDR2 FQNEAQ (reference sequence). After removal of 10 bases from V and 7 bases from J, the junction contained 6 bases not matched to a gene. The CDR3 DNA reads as TGTGCCACCGTGGGACAGGGGTTTGAAGCTTTCTTT. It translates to CATVGQGFEAFF.

CDR3 DNA sequence: TGTGCCAGCTCACCCGGACAGGGTATCGGCTACACCTTC. Translating it yields CASSPGQGIGYTF. The rearrangement joins TRBV18 to TRBJ1-2; 8 nucleotides match TRBD1. This CDR3 region has 13 residues. Germline trimming cut 3 bases from V and 8 bases from J; bases unmatched to any gene: 5. Looked up from germline, CDR1 is KGHSH and CDR2 is LQKENI. Filled out from reference TRBV18 and TRBJ1-2, the complete variable domain reads NAGVMQNPRHLVRRRGQEARLRCSPMKGHSHVYWYRQLPEEGLKFMVYLQKENIIDESGMPKERFSAEFPKEGPSILRIQQVVRGDSAAYFCASSPGQGIGYTFGSGTRLTVV.

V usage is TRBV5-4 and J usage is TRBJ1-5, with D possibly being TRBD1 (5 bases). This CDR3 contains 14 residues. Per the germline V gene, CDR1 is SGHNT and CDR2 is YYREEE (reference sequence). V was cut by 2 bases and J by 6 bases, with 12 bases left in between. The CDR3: CASSFGGEGQPQHF. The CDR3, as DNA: TGTGCCAGCAGCTTTGGGGGGGAAGGTCAGCCCCAGCATTTT.

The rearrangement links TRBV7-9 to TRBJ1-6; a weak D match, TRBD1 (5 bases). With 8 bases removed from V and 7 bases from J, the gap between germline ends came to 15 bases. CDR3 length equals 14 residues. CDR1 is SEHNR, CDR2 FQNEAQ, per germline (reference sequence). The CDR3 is CASAPGDANSPLHF. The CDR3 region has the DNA TGTGCCAGCGCTCCGGGGGATGCCAATTCACCCCTCCACTTT.

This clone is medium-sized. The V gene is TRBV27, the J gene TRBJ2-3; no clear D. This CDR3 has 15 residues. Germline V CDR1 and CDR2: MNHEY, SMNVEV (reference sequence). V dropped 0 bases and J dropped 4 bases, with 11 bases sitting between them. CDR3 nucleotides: TGTGCCAGCAGTTTATCAAGAGTTTCAGCAGATACGCAGTATTTT. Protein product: CASSLSRVSADTQYF.

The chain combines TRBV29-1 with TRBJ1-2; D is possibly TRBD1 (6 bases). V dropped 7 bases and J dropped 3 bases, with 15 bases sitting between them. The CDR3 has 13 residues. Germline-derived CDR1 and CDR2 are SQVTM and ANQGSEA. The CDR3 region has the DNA TGCAGCGCCCGGGACACGGAACACTATGGCTACACCTTC. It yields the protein CSARDTEHYGYTF.

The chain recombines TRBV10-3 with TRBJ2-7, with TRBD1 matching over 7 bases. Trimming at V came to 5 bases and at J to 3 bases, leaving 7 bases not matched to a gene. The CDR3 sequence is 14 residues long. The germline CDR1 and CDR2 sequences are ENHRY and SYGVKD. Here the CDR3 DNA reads TGTGCCATCAGTCACAGGGGTGAGAGCTACGAGCAGTACTTC. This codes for CAISHRGESYEQYF.

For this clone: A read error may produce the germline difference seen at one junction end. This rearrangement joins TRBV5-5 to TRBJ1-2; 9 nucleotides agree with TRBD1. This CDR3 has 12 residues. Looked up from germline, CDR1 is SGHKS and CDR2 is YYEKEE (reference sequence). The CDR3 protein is CASSLSRDRARF. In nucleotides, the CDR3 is TGTGCCAGCAGCTTGTCTCGGGACAGGGCACGCTTC.

The CDR3: CASSLFGGDEQFF. In DNA, the CDR3 is TGTGCCAGCAGTTTATTCGGCGGCGATGAGCAGTTCTTC. The gene calls are TRBV28 and TRBJ2-1; no firm D call. V was clipped by 1 base and J by 8 bases, with 9 bases between them. This CDR3 has 13 amino acids. Germline CDR1 MDHEN, CDR2 SYDVKM.